These T cell receptor beta chains were read from a single sample in a study of T cell clones after liver transplantation. Produced via immunoSEQ multiplex PCR; TCRdb's table is partial and in-frame only. The sample carries some 80,000 clones, less than 90% recorded once. This specimen consisted of CD4+ T cells from blood, obtained roughly 48 months after liver transplant. The receptors derive from a human patient who received a liver transplant. Some T cells may originate from the graft donor. The CDR3 runs from the conserved cysteine through the conserved F or W. The D gene is left open where the match is weak.

J | length | V | D | CDR3
TRBJ2-7 | 16 | TRBV6-6 | TRBD2 | CASTPAGEGSSYEQYF
TRBJ2-2 | 18 | TRBV4-2 | TRBD2 | CASSQDPRGDGDTGELFF
TRBJ2-5 | 14 | TRBV7-9 | TRBD2 | CASSSGLVQETQYF
TRBJ2-5 | 15 | TRBV29-1 | - | CSVEDWPSLQETQYF
TRBJ1-2 | 17 | TRBV7-7 | - | CASSLDGMTILETGYTF
TRBJ2-7 | 13 | TRBV5-1 | - | CASSLDTRLEQYF
TRBJ2-1 | 11 | TRBV5-6 | - | CASSLAGEQFF
TRBJ2-7 | 14 | TRBV4-2 | TRBD2 | CASSPGLAGGSNFF
TRBJ1-1 | 15 | TRBV28 | - | CASSLQQGQNTEAFF
TRBJ2-7 | 13 | TRBV7-2 | - | CASSPQGGYEQYF
TRBJ1-2 | 17 | TRBV27 | TRBD1 | CASSTRGRAGGSYGYTF
TRBJ2-5 | 14 | TRBV13 | TRBD1 | CASSYGDRRETQYF
TRBJ2-2 | 16 | TRBV5-1 | - | CASSLRSQGGGGELFF
TRBJ1-2 | 14 | TRBV18 | TRBD1 | CASSRTGSVYGYTF
TRBJ1-5 | 14 | TRBV19 | - | CASSVWDSNQPQHF
TRBJ1-2 | 16 | TRBV7-2 | - | CASSNPKRGGRGGYTF
TRBJ1-6 | 14 | TRBV7-3 | TRBD1 | CASSVQGGNSPLHF
TRBJ1-2 | 14 | TRBV19 | - | CASSPPQGTYGYTF
TRBJ1-1 | 15 | TRBV6-5 | TRBD1 | CASSYRDRFFTEAFF
TRBJ2-1 | 18 | TRBV19 | - | CASSIFKTAGPLYNEQFF
TRBJ2-5 | 13 | TRBV7-3 | - | CASIRTAKETQYF
TRBJ1-4 | 15 | TRBV6-1 | - | CASSIKLATNEKLFF
TRBJ1-6 | 12 | TRBV2 | - | CAGGSGNSPLHF
TRBJ1-1 | 14 | TRBV7-2 | - | CASSLGGRGNEAFF
TRBJ1-2 | 12 | TRBV5-1 | TRBD1 | CASSRDRDGYTF
TRBJ2-5 | 12 | TRBV7-9 | - | CASSRDQETQYF
TRBJ1-1 | 17 | TRBV4-1 | - | CASSHGGSGFGNTEAFF
TRBJ1-1 | 16 | TRBV2 | TRBD1 | CASNSINRGGGTEAFF
TRBJ1-4 | 13 | TRBV2 | TRBD1 | CASGQGMGEKLFF
TRBJ1-1 | 15 | TRBV14 | - | CASSQGLNTEIEAFF
TRBJ1-2 | 14 | TRBV5-4 | TRBD1 | CASSFGRGDYGYTF
TRBJ1-5 | 13 | TRBV19 | - | CASREGLGQPQHF
TRBJ2-1 | 16 | TRBV4-3 | - | CASSQDSSLGVNEQFF
TRBJ2-7 | 13 | TRBV29-1 | TRBD2 | CSVASGATYEQYF
TRBJ2-2 | 13 | TRBV7-2 | - | CASSPLASGELFF
TRBJ1-5 | 16 | TRBV9 | - | CASSVTGDPEDQPQHF
TRBJ2-5 | 13 | TRBV6-1 | TRBD1 | CASRTGTAETQYF
TRBJ1-3 | 15 | TRBV7-2 | TRBD1 | CASSSGTGAGNTIYF
TRBJ2-7 | 14 | TRBV6-5 | - | CASSPSNPGREQYF
TRBJ1-1 | 12 | TRBV28 | - | CASSRADTEAFF
TRBJ2-7 | 12 | TRBV28 | TRBD1 | CASRTTGGKQYF
TRBJ1-1 | 17 | TRBV4-1 | - | CASSQDLRGTRNTEAFF